Shown below are 28 T cell receptor beta chains from a single sample sequenced in a study of graft-versus-host responses after intestinal transplantation. Produced via immunoSEQ multiplex PCR; TCRdb's table is partial and in-frame only. The table has about 98,000 clones, around 88% seen once. Sequences were derived from PBMCs, sampled 255 days after intestinal transplant. These receptors were taken from a human patient who received an intestinal transplant, so some T cells may come from the graft donor.

The chain joins TRBV28 to TRBJ1-4; D gene ambiguous. CDR3 length: 14 residues. The V end was cut by 3 bases, the J end by 6 bases, with 11 bases between. Germline CDR1 and CDR2: MDHEN and SYDVKM. In DNA, the CDR3 is TGTGCCAGCAGTTTGGACGGGCTTTATGAAAAACTGTTTTTT. Protein product: CASSLDGLYEKLFF. Looking up the rest from reference TRBV28 and TRBJ1-4 gives the full variable domain: DVKVTQSSRYLVKRTGEKVFLECVQDMDHENMFWYRQDPGLGLRLIYFSYDVKMKEKGDIPEGYSVSREKKERFSLILESASTNQTSMYLCASSLDGLYEKLFFGSGTQLSVL.

The chain uses TRBV10-3 and TRBJ2-3; D may be TRBD2 (5 bases). Germline CDR1 and CDR2: ENHRY and SYGVKD. The CDR3 sequence is 15 residues long. The V end was cut by 10 bases, the J end by 0 bases, with 17 bases between. CDR3 DNA: TGTGCCACCCTAGCCATGGACTCTAGCACAGATACGCAGTATTTT. It translates to CATLAMDSSTDTQYF.

V is TRBV6-5 and J is TRBJ1-5, with unresolved D. CDR3 length: 11 residues. Per the germline V gene, CDR1 is MNHEY and CDR2 is SVGAGI. V dropped 6 bases and J dropped 8 bases, with 8 bases sitting between them. CDR3 nucleotides: TGTGCCAGCAGGGCCGGTGAGCCCCAGCATTTT. This translates into CASRAGEPQHF.

The chain uses TRBV6-1 and TRBJ1-3; D gene uncertain. With 1 base removed from V and 0 bases from J, the gap between germline ends came to 7 bases. The CDR3 loop spans 15 amino acids. Germline CDR1 reads MNHNS; CDR2 reads SASEGT. In nucleotides, the CDR3 is TGTGCCAGCAGTGAAGACGGTTCCTCTGGAAACACCATATATTTT. Amino acid sequence: CASSEDGSSGNTIYF.

The J gene is TRBJ2-2, the V gene TRBV1. TRBV1 is marked as a pseudogene. The CDR3 has 17 amino acids. CDR3 residues: CTSSQGNQPSNTGELFF. The CDR3 nucleotides read TGCACCAGCAGCCAAGGTAACCAGCCATCGAACACCGGGGAGCTGTTTTTT.

This chain joins TRBV5-7 and TRBJ2-3; TRBD2 aligns across 12 bases. TRBV5-7 qualifies as an ORF whose function is uncertain. This CDR3 has 15 residues. V shed 4 bases, J shed 4 bases, and the junction held 4 bases outside the gene matches. The CDR3 here is CASSVLAGGADTQYF. The DNA of the CDR3 is TGTGCCAGCAGCGTGCTAGCGGGGGGGGCAGATACGCAGTATTTT.

The V gene is TRBV7-8, the J gene TRBJ2-1; 9 nucleotides line up with TRBD1. Germline trimming cut 5 bases from V and 1 base from J; bases unmatched to any gene: 9. The CDR3 runs to 17 residues. The germline CDR1 and CDR2 sequences are SGHVS and FQNEAQ. The chain's CDR3 is CASSPRDREISYNEQFF. CDR3 sequence (DNA): TGTGCCAGCAGCCCTAGGGACAGGGAAATTTCCTACAATGAGCAGTTCTTC.

V usage is TRBV6-5 and J usage is TRBJ1-2; D not resolved. Germline V gene sequence: CDR1 MNHEY, CDR2 SVGAGI. Trimming removed 4 bases at V and 2 bases at J, with 5 bases between. The CDR3 covers 12 residues. In nucleotides, the CDR3 is TGTGCCAGCAGTTCTGTAAACTATGGCTACACCTTC. This encodes CASSSVNYGYTF.

This chain connects TRBV27 to TRBJ2-3, with 8 nucleotides matching TRBD1. Germline loops: CDR1 MNHEY, CDR2 SMNVEV (reference sequence). The CDR3 covers 15 residues. V gave up 6 bases and J gave up 0 bases; unmatched junction bases: 5. The CDR3 sequence is CASSGQGRSTDTQYF. CDR3 in DNA: TGTGCCAGCAGCGGACAGGGTCGGAGCACAGATACGCAGTATTTT.

This CDR3 reads CASSQLAVTSTDTQYF. CDR3 coding DNA: TGTGCCAGCAGCCAACTAGCGGTCACTAGCACAGATACGCAGTATTTT. The J gene is TRBJ2-3, the V gene TRBV28, with 8 bases lining up with TRBD2. CDR3 length: 16 residues. V shed 6 bases and J 0 bases; nucleotides not matched to a gene: 8. Germline V gene sequence: CDR1 MDHEN, CDR2 SYDVKM.

V usage is TRBV7-6 and J usage is TRBJ1-1, with D perhaps matching TRBD1 (5 bases). Germline CDR1 SGHVS, CDR2 FNYEAQ. Trimming pared 3 bases from V and 2 bases from J, leaving 28 bases between. The CDR3 is 20 amino acids. CDR3 loop: CASSFRSRWQGSEHNTEAFF. CDR3 DNA sequence: TGTGCCAGCAGCTTTCGCTCCCGTTGGCAGGGATCAGAACATAACACTGAAGCTTTCTTT. The complete variable domain, with remaining parts taken from reference TRBV7-6 and TRBJ1-1, reads GAGVSQSPRYKVTKRGQDVALRCDPISGHVSLYWYRQALGQGPEFLTYFNYEAQQDKSGLPNDRFSAERPEGSISTLTIQRTEQRDSAMYRCASSFRSRWQGSEHNTEAFFGQGTRLTVV.

The chain combines TRBV5-1 with TRBJ2-2; weak D call: TRBD2 (6 bases). Trimming cost V 5 bases and J 4 bases, with 15 bases left between them. From germline, CDR1 is SGHRS and CDR2 YFSETQ. This CDR3 is built from 15 residues. The CDR3 here is CASRSGAGGTGELFF. CDR3 DNA: TGCGCCAGCAGGTCCGGGGCCGGGGGCACCGGGGAGCTGTTTTTT. Full variable domain (missing parts from reference TRBV5-1 and TRBJ2-2): KAGVTQTPRYLIKTRGQQVTLSCSPISGHRSVSWYQQTPGQGLQFLFEYFSETQRNKGNFPGRFSGRQFSNSRSEMNVSTLELGDSALYLCASRSGAGGTGELFFGEGSRLTVL.

The V and J genes are TRBV7-9 and TRBJ1-1, with 7 bases identical to TRBD1. The CDR3 spans 13 residues. Germline V lookup: CDR1 SEHNR, CDR2 FQNEAQ (reference sequence). The ends lost 5 bases at V and 3 bases at J; junction bases unmatched: 3. The CDR3 spells CASSRGQDTEAFF. Here the CDR3 DNA reads TGTGCCAGCAGCCGCGGACAGGACACTGAAGCTTTCTTT. The full variable domain, with the rest looked up from reference TRBV7-9 and TRBJ1-1, is DTGVSQNPRHKITKRGQNVTFRCDPISEHNRLYWYRQTLGQGPEFLTYFQNEAQLEKSRLLSDRFSAERPKGSFSTLEIQRTEQGDSAMYLCASSRGQDTEAFFGQGTRLTVV.

J is TRBJ2-1 and V is TRBV6-1; D not resolved. Germline V gene data show CDR1 as MNHNS and CDR2 as SASEGT. The length of the CDR3 is 13 residues. Trimming pared 7 bases from V and 10 bases from J, leaving 17 bases between. Here the CDR3 reads CASMISGRPEQFF. The CDR3 DNA is TGTGCCAGCATGATCTCCGGGCGGCCAGAGCAGTTCTTC.

This chain connects TRBV21-1 to TRBJ2-7; TRBD1 is the table's D call and was not checked against the DNA. TRBV21-1 counts as a pseudogene. CDR3 length equals 16 residues. The CDR3 region is CASSKNRGLLGHEQYV. In nucleotides, the CDR3 is TGTGCCAGCAGCAAAAACAGGGGGCTTCTAGGCCACGAGCAGTACGTC.

This sequence joins TRBV4-1 and TRBJ2-5; 7 bases map to TRBD2. The V and J ends lost 1 base and 0 bases, in that order; junction bases with no gene match: 5. Germline V gene sequence: CDR1 MGHRA, CDR2 YSYEKL. The CDR3 is made up of 16 amino acids. CDR3 loop: CASSQVMLADQETQYF. CDR3 nucleotide sequence: TGCGCCAGCAGCCAAGTGATGCTAGCGGACCAAGAGACCCAGTACTTC.

The V gene is TRBV20-1, the J gene TRBJ1-1, with unresolved D. V lost 6 bases and J lost 4, with 9 bases in between. The CDR3 covers 11 residues. Germline assignment: CDR1 DFQATT and CDR2 SNEGSKA (reference sequence). As DNA, the CDR3 is TGCAGTGCAAAGTACAGCACTGAAGCTTTCTTT. Its protein is CSAKYSTEAFF.

On this clone: Within the sample, other DNA sequences also encode this same CDR3. This sequence joins TRBV19 and TRBJ1-1; no definite D call. CDR3 length: 13 residues. Looked up from germline, CDR1 is LNHDA and CDR2 is SQIVND (reference sequence). Trimming pared 7 bases from V and 0 bases from J, leaving 9 bases between. CDR3 loop: CASTGRVNTEAFF. The CDR3 coding sequence is TGTGCCAGTACTGGACGAGTGAACACTGAAGCTTTCTTT.

This clone came up once. This rearrangement joins TRBV6-5 to TRBJ2-3; D possibly corresponds to TRBD2 (6 bases). This CDR3 is built from 15 residues. Trimming took off 5 bases at V and 1 base at J, with 13 bases between the two ends. Germline assignment: CDR1 MNHEY and CDR2 SVGAGI. Here the CDR3 reads CASSGVAGRTDTQYF. Written as DNA, the CDR3 is TGTGCCAGCAGTGGGGTGGCGGGGCGCACAGATACGCAGTATTTT.

CDR3 DNA sequence: TGTGCCATCAGTGAAGGTCTCTTAGGACAGAAAGTATACGAGCAGTACTTC. Translating it yields CAISEGLLGQKVYEQYF. The chain has TRBV10-3 and TRBJ2-7; D might be TRBD1 (6 bases). The germline V gene encodes CDR1 ENHRY and CDR2 SYGVKD. This CDR3 region has 17 residues. Trimming removed 3 bases at V and 4 bases at J, with 22 bases between.

In this sample, this clone turned up once. CDR3 loop: CASSLVRVGALNYGYTF. In DNA, the CDR3 is TGTGCCAGCAGCTTAGTCCGGGTAGGGGCGCTAAACTATGGCTACACCTTC. The chain carries TRBV7-2 and TRBJ1-2; D possibly corresponds to TRBD1 (5 bases). V shed 1 base and J shed 2 bases, with 17 bases lying between them. Germline V gives CDR1 SGHTA, CDR2 FQGNSA. CDR3 size: 17 residues.

The chain recombines TRBV7-9 with TRBJ2-6; weak D call: TRBD1 (6 bases). The germline CDR1 and CDR2 sequences are SEHNR and FQNEAQ (reference sequence). This CDR3 has 16 amino acids. Trimming pared 4 bases from V and 0 bases from J, leaving 10 bases between. The CDR3 DNA is TGTGCCAGCAGCTCGGACAGAAGCTCTGGGGCCAACGTCCTGACTTTC. It specifies CASSSDRSSGANVLTF.

The chain is built from TRBV4-2 and TRBJ2-1, with 8 bases fitting TRBD1. Germline-derived CDR1 and CDR2 are LGHNA and YNFKEQ. The CDR3 runs 16 residues. The J segment lost 8 bases and the V segment lost 0 bases, leaving 9 bases of the junction unmatched. As DNA, the CDR3 is TGTGCCAGCAGCCAAGATCCGAAGACAGGGGCCCATGAGCAGTTCTTC. It encodes CASSQDPKTGAHEQFF.

V usage is TRBV6-1 and J usage is TRBJ1-1, with D uncertain. Germline loops: CDR1 MNHNS, CDR2 SASEGT. The V end lost 1 base, the J end lost 1 base, and 7 bases lay between the germline ends. This CDR3 spans 14 amino acids. CDR3 bases: TGTGCCAGCAGTGAAGGGCTGGGGAACACTGAAGCTTTCTTT. It is translated as CASSEGLGNTEAFF.

This chain joins TRBV6-5 and TRBJ1-3; 8 positions agree with TRBD1. The CDR3 length is 14 residues. Germline V CDR1 and CDR2: MNHEY, SVGAGI. The V and J ends lost 11 bases and 4 bases, in that order; junction bases with no gene match: 10. The CDR3: CAAHAGGLGNTIYF. DNA of the CDR3: TGTGCCGCCCACGCAGGGGGCTTGGGAAACACCATATATTTT.

The chain combines TRBV2 with TRBJ2-2; TRBD1 matches 9 bases. This CDR3 region has 14 residues. CDR1 and CDR2 from the germline V gene are SNHLY and FYNNEI. Unmatched junction bases numbered 2, after V lost 6 bases and J lost 3 bases. CDR3 sequence (DNA): TGTGCCAGCAGCCGGGACAGGGACACCGGGGAGCTGTTTTTT. Translated, it gives CASSRDRDTGELFF.

The rearrangement uses TRBV7-9 and TRBJ2-1; 8 bases line up with TRBD1. V was pared by 5 bases and J by 5 bases, with 11 bases of the junction left unmatched. This CDR3 is 16 amino acids long. CDR1 is SEHNR, CDR2 FQNEAQ, per germline (reference sequence). CDR3: CASSLNRDRRNNEQFF. In DNA form, the CDR3 reads TGTGCCAGCAGCCTCAACCGGGACAGGAGAAACAATGAGCAGTTCTTC.

The gene calls are TRBV7-9 and TRBJ1-1, with no clear D. The CDR3 spans 14 residues. With 4 bases removed from V and 0 bases from J, the gap between germline ends came to 9 bases. Germline values: CDR1 SEHNR, CDR2 FQNEAQ (reference sequence). CDR3: CASSYAGLNTEAFF. The CDR3 DNA is TGTGCCAGCAGCTACGCGGGCTTGAACACTGAAGCTTTCTTT.